This record looks at one T cell receptor beta chain sequence and its context. The sample belongs to a study of glioma-infiltrating T cells after dendritic cell vaccination. This table comes from immunoSEQ multiplex PCR, and its TCRdb copy is limited to in-frame clones, with some not included. The sample consists of about 99,000 clones, roughly 76% of them appearing once. V was trimmed by 6 bases and J by 7 bases, leaving 16 bases between them. CDR3 size: 15 residues. Per the germline V gene, CDR1 is MNHNY and CDR2 is SVGAGI (reference sequence). No glioblastoma patient carried an isocitrate dehydrogenase mutation.

The chain employs TRBV6-6 and TRBJ1-6; D possibly corresponds to TRBD1 (6 bases). Sample: blood, taken before dendritic cell vaccination. This sequence was found in a human donor with glioblastoma. CDR3 bases: TGTGCCAGCAGCCTAGGACAGAGACTCAATTCACCCCTCCACTTT. It translates to CASSLGQRLNSPLHF.